These T cell receptor beta chains were read from a single sample in a study of T cells in Graves' hyperthyroidism and ophthalmopathy. TCRdb reprocessed the multiplex PCR reads with MiXCR, giving one entry per CDR3 protein. In the table there are 500,000 to 550,000 distinct CDR3 sequences, just under 20% of which are singletons. The sample was blood. Every receptor here comes from a man aged 40-55 years with Graves' ophthalmopathy. Each CDR3 is given with its conserved first and last residue. Fields, in order: J gene, clone size, D gene, V gene, CDR3 protein, CDR3 DNA. The D gene is left open where the match is weak. Not every row has a clone size; where given, it reads once, few, many or a size class.

>TRBJ1-1|-|-|TRBV6-2/TRBV6-3
CVTGEGRYTEAFF
TGTGTAACCGGGGAGGGGCGTTATACTGAAGCTTTCTTT
>TRBJ2-3|-|-|TRBV2
CASSNRGTDTQYF
TGTGCCAGCAGTAACAGGGGCACAGATACGCAGTATTTT
>TRBJ2-5|many|-|TRBV7-8
CASSSLGPGRETQYF
TGTGCCAGCAGCTCCCTGGGGCCAGGGAGAGAGACCCAGTACTTC
>TRBJ1-1|-|-|TRBV20-1
CSASRGRWGPSEAFF
TGCAGTGCTAGCCGGGGAAGATGGGGCCCAAGTGAAGCTTTCTTT
>TRBJ1-1|many|-|TRBV12-3/TRBV12-4
CASSWDGEHTEAFF
TGTGCCAGCAGCTGGGACGGAGAGCACACTGAAGCTTTCTTT
>TRBJ2-7|-|-|TRBV25-1
CASSENRPEQYF
TGTGCCAGCAGTGAGAACCGCCCTGAGCAGTACTTC
>TRBJ2-5|many|TRBD1|TRBV29-1
CSVGDREKEQETQYF
TGCAGCGTGGGTGACAGGGAGAAGGAACAAGAGACCCAGTACTTC
>TRBJ2-3|many|TRBD2|TRBV20-1
CSARIAAGGPDTQYF
TGCAGTGCTAGGATCGCGGCGGGAGGTCCAGATACGCAGTATTTT
>TRBJ2-5|-|-|TRBV19
CASSIPGRGLETQYF
TGTGCCAGTAGTATTCCGGGCCGTGGTCTTGAGACCCAGTACTTC
>TRBJ1-6|many|-|TRBV9
CASSLLTGLSYNSPLHF
TGTGCCAGCAGCCTCCTGACAGGCCTCTCCTATAATTCACCCCTCCACTTT
>TRBJ2-3|few|-|TRBV20-1
CSAGGSGLSTDTQYF
TGCAGTGCTGGGGGTTCTGGGCTAAGCACAGATACGCAGTATTTT
>TRBJ2-2|few|-|TRBV18
CASSDSAGLFF
TGTGCCAGCTCCGACTCGGCAGGACTGTTTTTT
>TRBJ1-1|few|TRBD1|TRBV27
CASSLQRDRTFAFF
TGTGCCAGCAGTTTACAACGGGACAGAACGTTTGCTTTCTTT
>TRBJ2-5|-|-|TRBV7-9
CASSLGTNYETQYF
TGTGCCAGCAGCCTCGGGACCAATTACGAGACCCAGTACTTC
>TRBJ1-2|few|-|TRBV18
CASSPESQGRDYTF
TGTGCCAGCTCACCAGAGAGTCAGGGGAGAGACTACACCTTC
>TRBJ2-5|-|TRBD1|TRBV19
CASSDTHRGETQYF
TGTGCCAGTAGTGACACCCACAGGGGCGAGACCCAGTACTTC
>TRBJ2-2|-|TRBD2|TRBV4-3
CASSQGSLAGDSTGELFF
TGCGCCAGCAGCCAAGGGTCCCTAGCGGGAGACTCCACCGGGGAGCTGTTTTTT
>TRBJ1-4|-|TRBD1|TRBV12-3/TRBV12-4
CASSNLGQNNEKLFF
TGTGCCAGCAGTAACCTGGGACAGAATAATGAAAAACTGTTTTTT
>TRBJ2-1|-|TRBD2|TRBV7-3
CASSPSGGASYNEQFF
TGTGCCAGCAGCCCAAGCGGGGGGGCCTCTTACAATGAGCAGTTCTTC
>TRBJ2-7|many|-|TRBV12-3/TRBV12-4
CASSLDRDGYYEQYF
TGTGCCAGCAGTTTAGACCGGGACGGTTACTACGAGCAGTACTTC
>TRBJ2-7|-|-|TRBV7-6
CASSLGGASSYEQYF
TGTGCCAGCAGCTTAGGCGGGGCCTCCTCCTACGAGCAGTACTTC
>TRBJ1-4|many|-|TRBV3-1
CASSQDGRTNEKLFF
TGTGCCAGCAGCCAAGACGGGAGAACTAATGAAAAACTGTTTTTT
>TRBJ2-2|-|-|TRBV30
CAWSERDKNTGELFF
TGTGCCTGGAGTGAAAGAGACAAGAACACCGGGGAGCTGTTTTTT
>TRBJ2-5|few|-|TRBV6-1
CASSHTGETQYF
TGTGCCAGCAGCCACACGGGGGAGACCCAGTACTTC
>TRBJ1-1|-|TRBD1|TRBV6-1
CASKAGGFTEAFF
TGTGCCAGTAAGGCAGGGGGTTTTACTGAAGCTTTCTTT
>TRBJ2-3|many|TRBD2|TRBV2
CASSRLAGGLTDTQYF
TGTGCCAGCAGTCGACTAGCGGGGGGATTAACAGATACGCAGTATTTT
>TRBJ2-7|many|TRBD2|TRBV6-2/TRBV6-3
CASANPLLAGDSYEQYF
TGTGCCAGCGCCAACCCACTACTAGCGGGGGACTCCTACGAGCAGTACTTC
>TRBJ2-2|many|-|TRBV14
CASSQEENTGELFF
TGTGCCAGCAGCCAAGAGGAGAACACCGGGGAGCTGTTTTTT
>TRBJ2-5|many|-|TRBV4-1
CASSQDQRARGETQYF
TGCGCCAGCAGCCAAGATCAGAGGGCTAGGGGAGAGACCCAGTACTTC
>TRBJ2-2|few|TRBD2|TRBV10-3
CAISESTSGTGELFF
TGTGCCATCAGTGAGTCGACTAGCGGGACCGGGGAGCTGTTTTTT
>TRBJ2-7|few|TRBD1|TRBV6-1
CASSVTGTGGYEQYF
TGTGCCAGCAGCGTCACCGGGACAGGGGGCTACGAGCAGTACTTC
>TRBJ2-5|-|-|TRBV7-9
CASSLALGGMEETQYF
TGTGCCAGCAGCTTAGCCCTGGGCGGGATGGAGGAGACCCAGTACTTC
>TRBJ2-7|-|TRBD1|TRBV5-6
CASSLGSQGVQYF
TGTGCCAGCAGCTTGGGGTCCCAGGGGGTGCAGTACTTC
>TRBJ1-1|few|-|TRBV5-4
CASSNRVSTEAFF
TGTGCCAGCAGTAACAGGGTCAGCACTGAAGCTTTCTTT
>TRBJ2-7|few|TRBD2|TRBV20-1
CSARVGTSVREQYF
TGCAGTGCTAGAGTCGGGACTAGCGTTCGCGAGCAGTACTTC
>TRBJ1-5|-|TRBD1|TRBV29-1
CSSHGTESMNQPQHF
TGCAGCTCCCACGGGACAGAAAGTATGAATCAGCCCCAGCATTTT
>TRBJ2-3|many|TRBD2|TRBV12-3/TRBV12-4
CASRRTSGGADTQYF
TGTGCCAGCAGAAGAACTAGCGGGGGGGCAGATACGCAGTATTTT
>TRBJ1-1|few|-|TRBV6-2/TRBV6-3
CASISPPTTEAFF
TGTGCCAGCATAAGTCCCCCGACAACTGAAGCTTTCTTT
>TRBJ2-5|-|TRBD1|TRBV7-2
CASSLYRGVEETQYF
TGTGCCAGCAGCTTGTACAGGGGGGTGGAGGAGACCCAGTACTTC
>TRBJ2-5|many|TRBD2|TRBV2
CASSVGTSGTETQYF
TGTGCCAGCAGTGTGGGGACTAGCGGTACGGAGACCCAGTACTTC
>TRBJ2-7|few|TRBD2|TRBV12-5
CASGLVRLAGGGEQYF
TGTGCTAGTGGTTTGGTAAGGCTAGCGGGAGGAGGCGAGCAGTACTTC
>TRBJ1-4|-|-|TRBV5-1
CASSRRGGDEKLFF
TGCGCCAGCAGCAGGAGGGGGGGTGATGAAAAACTGTTTTTT